These T cell receptor beta chains were read from a single sample in a study of beta chain features in type 1 diabetes. Only in-frame clones appear in the TCRdb table, and some are missing; sequencing was by immunoSEQ multiplex PCR. The table shows 200,000 to 300,000 clones, with about a fifth occurring only once. The sample comprised naive CD4+ T cells from blood. The source is a woman between 35 and 50 years old with type 1 diabetes. Both conserved end residues are part of each CDR3. D genes are given only for firm matches. Not every row has a clone size; where given, it reads once, few, many or a size class.

J gene,V gene,clone size,D gene,CDR3 protein,CDR3 DNA
TRBJ2-1,TRBV28,few,TRBD2,CASSPGGRLAGAAEQFF,TGTGCCAGCAGCCCGGGGGGGAGACTAGCGGGAGCCGCTGAGCAGTTCTTC
TRBJ1-6,TRBV19,NA,TRBD1,CASRGANNSPLHF,TGTGCCAGCAGGGGGGCTAACAATTCACCCCTCCACTTT
TRBJ2-7,TRBV7-3,once,TRBD2,CASSLAGESYEQYF,TGTGCCAGCAGCCTAGCGGGAGAGTCCTACGAGCAGTACTTC
TRBJ1-4,TRBV9,NA,TRBD1,CASSGTTGGYEKLFF,TGTGCCAGCAGCGGAACGACAGGGGGCTACGAAAAACTGTTTTTT
TRBJ2-7,TRBV4-2,few,NA,CASSPGTGPSYEQYF,TGTGCCAGCAGCCCGGGTACAGGCCCTTCCTACGAGCAGTACTTC
TRBJ1-5,TRBV4-3,few,NA,CASSQAWEGIQPQHF,TGCGCCAGCAGCCAAGCCTGGGAGGGGATACAGCCCCAGCATTTT
TRBJ1-5,TRBV7-2,NA,NA,CASSLDPGQYQPQHF,TGTGCCAGCAGCTTAGATCCAGGCCAGTATCAGCCCCAGCATTTT
TRBJ2-1,TRBV29-1,NA,TRBD2,CSAGLAGAKSSYNEQFF,TGCAGCGCGGGACTAGCGGGAGCGAAAAGCTCCTACAATGAGCAGTTCTTC
TRBJ2-1,TRBV9,few,TRBD2,CASSPRGSGSTYEQFF,TGTGCCAGCAGCCCCCGTGGGAGCGGGAGTACCTATGAGCAGTTCTTC
TRBJ2-3,TRBV9,few,TRBD2,CASSTREGGGTDTQYF,TGTGCCAGCAGCACCCGAGAGGGAGGGGGCACAGATACGCAGTATTTT
TRBJ2-1,TRBV5-6,few,TRBD2,CASSWLGGNEQFF,TGTGCCAGCAGCTGGCTGGGGGGGAATGAGCAGTTCTTC
TRBJ2-1,TRBV18,few,NA,CASSRSRDSFNEQFF,TGTGCCAGCTCACGTTCACGGGACTCTTTCAATGAGCAGTTCTTC
TRBJ2-5,TRBV7-9,NA,NA,CASRPARIQETQYF,TGTGCCAGCAGGCCCGCCAGGATCCAAGAGACCCAGTACTTC
TRBJ2-7,TRBV18,few,TRBD1,CASSTAGQVYEQYF,TGTGCCAGCTCAACCGCGGGACAGGTCTACGAGCAGTACTTC
TRBJ2-7,TRBV18,NA,NA,CASSPRPGLGDREQYF,TGTGCCAGCTCACCCCGTCCGGGACTCGGGGACCGCGAGCAGTACTTC
TRBJ2-4,TRBV6-5,NA,NA,CASRPVSVGKNIQYF,TGTGCCAGCAGGCCCGTCTCGGTTGGCAAAAACATTCAGTACTTC
TRBJ1-5,TRBV28,NA,TRBD1,CASASSGQGITIGNQPQHF,TGTGCCAGCGCCAGTTCGGGACAGGGGATTACTATCGGCAATCAGCCCCAGCATTTT
TRBJ2-7,TRBV29-1,NA,TRBD2,CSVREDGSYEQYF,TGCAGCGTTCGGGAGGACGGGTCCTACGAGCAGTACTTC
TRBJ1-5,TRBV2,few,TRBD1,CASGYRGGQPQHF,TGTGCCAGCGGGTACAGGGGCGGGCAGCCCCAGCATTTT
TRBJ2-3,TRBV29-1,NA,NA,CSVEEGEDAQYF,TGCAGCGTTGAAGAAGGGGAGGACGCGCAGTATTTT
TRBJ2-7,TRBV29-1,NA,NA,CSVSTFGRGNEQYF,TGCAGCGTTTCTACATTCGGCCGCGGGAACGAGCAGTACTTC
TRBJ2-4,TRBV21-1,NA,NA,CASSQTSGGPFKNIQYF,TGTGCCAGCAGCCAGACTAGCGGGGGGCCGTTCAAAAACATTCAGTACTTC
TRBJ2-7,TRBV28,few,TRBD1,CASLPDRISYEQYF,TGTGCCAGCCTTCCGGACAGGATCTCCTACGAGCAGTACTTC
TRBJ1-6,TRBV19,few,TRBD1,CASSTQGGRGLSPLHF,TGTGCCAGTAGTACCCAAGGAGGAAGGGGGCTATCACCCCTCCACTTT
TRBJ1-5,TRBV12-5,few,NA,CASALSGGAGNQPQHF,TGTGCTAGTGCCCTCTCGGGGGGGGCGGGCAATCAGCCCCAGCATTTT
TRBJ2-7,TRBV25-1,NA,NA,CASSDLNYRDPTGEQYF,TGTGCCAGCAGTGACCTTAACTACAGGGACCCCACGGGCGAGCAGTACTTC
TRBJ2-3,TRBV12-5,few,TRBD1,CASGPDRGLTDTQYF,TGTGCTAGTGGTCCGGACAGGGGGCTTACAGATACGCAGTATTTT
TRBJ2-7,TRBV14,few,NA,CASSQEPVLNEQYF,TGTGCCAGCAGCCAAGAACCGGTCTTGAACGAGCAGTACTTC
TRBJ1-2,TRBV5-4,NA,TRBD1,CASSRGGGQGTFPAGYTF,TGTGCCAGCAGCCGTGGGGGAGGACAGGGCACCTTCCCGGCGGGCTACACCTTC
TRBJ2-5,TRBV7-9,NA,NA,CASTGVRETQYF,TGTGCCAGCACGGGGGTCCGTGAGACCCAGTACTTC
TRBJ2-1,TRBV9,few,TRBD2,CASSATSGAYNEQFF,TGTGCCAGCAGCGCTACTAGCGGAGCCTACAATGAGCAGTTCTTC
TRBJ2-3,TRBV29-1,NA,TRBD1,CSPEGATDTQYF,TGCAGCCCCGAGGGGGCAACAGATACGCAGTATTTT
TRBJ1-2,TRBV7-9,NA,NA,CASRSPTGLYGYTF,TGTGCCAGCAGATCACCTACAGGGCTCTATGGCTACACCTTC
TRBJ1-1,TRBV4-3,few,NA,CASSQRRGGTEAFF,TGCGCCAGCAGCCAACGGCGGGGGGGAACTGAAGCTTTCTTT
TRBJ2-1,TRBV29-1,NA,TRBD2,CSVDRGGGREQFF,TGCAGCGTTGACCGCGGGGGGGGAAGAGAGCAGTTCTTC
TRBJ1-2,TRBV9,NA,TRBD1,CASSVGQFGSYGYTF,TGTGCCAGCAGCGTGGGACAGTTCGGGTCCTATGGCTACACCTTC
TRBJ1-2,TRBV7-2,few,NA,CASSLAKGANYGYTF,TGTGCCAGCAGCTTAGCAAAGGGAGCTAACTATGGCTACACCTTC
TRBJ1-1,TRBV19,NA,NA,CASSVDEVAFF,TGTGCCAGTAGTGTAGACGAGGTGGCTTTCTTT
TRBJ1-1,TRBV29-1,NA,NA,CSVTTGMNTEAFF,TGCAGCGTTACGACGGGAATGAACACTGAAGCTTTCTTT
TRBJ1-5,TRBV28,few,NA,CASSLSGYGQPQHF,TGTGCCAGCAGTTTATCGGGGTACGGTCAGCCCCAGCATTTT
TRBJ2-5,TRBV29-1,NA,NA,CSVEFSGETQYF,TGCAGCGTAGAGTTTTCTGGAGAGACCCAGTACTTC
TRBJ1-4,TRBV30,NA,NA,CAWSGVSGEKLFF,TGTGCCTGGAGCGGGGTGAGCGGTGAAAAACTGTTTTTT